This record looks at one T cell receptor beta chain sequence and its context. Its specificity is unknown. The sample belongs to a study of T-cell reconstitution after alpha-beta-depleted transplantation in children. General study points: T-cell counts and diversity were attributed mostly to newly produced T cells one year after transplant. Reports say that about two months after transplant, the alpha-beta T cells came out of several hundred graft clones that had expanded. The origin of high day-60 TCRbeta diversity in some patients lay in surviving recipient T cells and thymic progenitors.

For TCRbeta, the library was prepared with unique molecular identifiers. TCRdb itself ran the PCR reads through MiXCR, one entry per CDR3 protein. The sample has about 980,000 distinct CDR3 sequences, under 30% seen once. This CDR3 is 14 amino acids long. V lost 6 bases to trimming and J lost 6 bases; unmatched junction nucleotides: 7. In germline, CDR1 is MDHEN, CDR2 SYDVKM. V usage is TRBV28 and J usage is TRBJ2-1, with 8 bases identical to TRBD1. Sequenced here: PBMCs, mostly from graft donor cells, sampled 360 days after TCRalphabeta/CD19-depleted stem cell transplant. This sequence originates from a boy in the first two years of life who had a stem cell transplant for SCID, so the T cells may come from the graft donor. CDR3 sequence (DNA): TGTGCCAGCAGGGGGGACAGGTCGGGCAATGAGCAGTTCTTC. Encoded protein: CASRGDRSGNEQFF.